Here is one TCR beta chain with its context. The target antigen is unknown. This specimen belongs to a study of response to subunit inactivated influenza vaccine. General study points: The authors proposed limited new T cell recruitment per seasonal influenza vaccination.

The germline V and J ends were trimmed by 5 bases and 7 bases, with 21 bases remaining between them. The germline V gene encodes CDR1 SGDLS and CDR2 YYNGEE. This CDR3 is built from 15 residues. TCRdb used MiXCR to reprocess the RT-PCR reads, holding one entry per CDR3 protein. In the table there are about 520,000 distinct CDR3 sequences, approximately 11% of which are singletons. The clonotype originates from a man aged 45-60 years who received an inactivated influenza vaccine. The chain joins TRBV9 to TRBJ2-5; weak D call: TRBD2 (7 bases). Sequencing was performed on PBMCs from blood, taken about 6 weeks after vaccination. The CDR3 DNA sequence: TGTGCCAGCAGTCCCAGACTAGGGGGGGTGCGGACCCAGTACTTC. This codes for CASSPRLGGVRTQYF.